The rows below give T cell receptor beta chains drawn from one sample of a study of beta chain features in type 1 diabetes. The assay was immunoSEQ multiplex PCR, and TCRdb's table has in-frame clones only and misses some. The table has roughly 730,000 clones, roughly an eighth seen once. Sequencing was performed on naive CD4+ T cells from blood. These receptor sequences come from a man aged 18-30 years with type 1 diabetes. CDR3s include the opening cysteine and the closing phenylalanine or tryptophan. The D gene is left open where the match is weak. Where a row states a size, it is once, few, many or the class of an expanded clone; other rows omit it.

length	V	size	D	J	DNA	CDR3
10	TRBV6-1	once	.	TRBJ1-1	TGTGCCAGCAGATGGCAGGGGGCTTTCTTT	CASRWQGAFF
14	TRBV6-6	few	.	TRBJ1-3	TGTGCCACTAGTCAGGCGAACTCTGGAAACACCATATATTTT	CATSQANSGNTIYF
16	TRBV4-2	few	.	TRBJ2-2	TGTGCCAGCAGCCGAGGGACGGGAGAGAACACCGGGGAGCTGTTTTTT	CASSRGTGENTGELFF
15	TRBV28	.	.	TRBJ1-1	TGTGCCAGCAGTTCCTTACAGGGTGCGGGCACTGAAGCTTTCTTT	CASSSLQGAGTEAFF
14	TRBV9	few	.	TRBJ1-3	TGTGCCAGCAGCGGAGGGGTGTCTGGAAACACCATATATTTT	CASSGGVSGNTIYF
17	TRBV9	.	TRBD2	TRBJ2-5	TGTGCCAGCAGCGCTAGGTGGGCTAGCGGGGCTCAAGAGACCCAGTACTTC	CASSARWASGAQETQYF
14	TRBV5-4	.	.	TRBJ2-2	TGTGCCAGCAGCTCTGGGGCCCCGCTGGGGGAGCTGTTTTTT	CASSSGAPLGELFF
14	TRBV27	.	.	TRBJ2-2	TGTGCCAGTCGGCCGGGACCGAACACCGGGGAGCTGTTTTTT	CASRPGPNTGELFF
10	TRBV30	few	.	TRBJ1-1	TGTGCCTCCGCCGACGCTGAAGCTTTCTTT	CASADAEAFF
16	TRBV7-3	.	TRBD2	TRBJ2-5	TGTGCCAGCAGCCCCGGACTGGCGGGGGGGCTGGAGACCCAGTACTTC	CASSPGLAGGLETQYF
17	TRBV11-3	.	TRBD2	TRBJ2-1	TGTGCCAGCAGCTTATCGATTTGGCTAGCGGGTAACAATGAGCAGTTCTTC	CASSLSIWLAGNNEQFF
15	TRBV5-1	few	TRBD1	TRBJ1-5	TGCGCCAGCAGCTTTGCAGGGGGTCTAGATCAGCCCCAGCATTTT	CASSFAGGLDQPQHF
16	TRBV4-1	few	.	TRBJ1-5	TGCGCCAGCAGCCAAGATCCCGGATATAGCAATCAGCCCCAGCATTTT	CASSQDPGYSNQPQHF